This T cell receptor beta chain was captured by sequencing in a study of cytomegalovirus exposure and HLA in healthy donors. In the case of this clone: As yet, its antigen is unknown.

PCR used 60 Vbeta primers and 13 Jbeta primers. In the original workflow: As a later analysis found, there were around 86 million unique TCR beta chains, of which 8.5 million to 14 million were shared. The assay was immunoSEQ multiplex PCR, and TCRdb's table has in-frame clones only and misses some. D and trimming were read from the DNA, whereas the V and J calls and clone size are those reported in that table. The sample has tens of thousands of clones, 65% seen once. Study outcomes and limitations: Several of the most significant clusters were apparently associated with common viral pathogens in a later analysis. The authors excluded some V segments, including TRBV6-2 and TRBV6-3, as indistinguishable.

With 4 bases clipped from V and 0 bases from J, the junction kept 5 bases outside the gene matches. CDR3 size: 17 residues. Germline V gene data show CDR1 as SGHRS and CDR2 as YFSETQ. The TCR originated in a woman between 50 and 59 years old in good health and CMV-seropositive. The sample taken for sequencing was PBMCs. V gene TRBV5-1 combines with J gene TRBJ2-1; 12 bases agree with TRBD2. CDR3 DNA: TGCGCCAGCAGCCGTGAGACTAGCGGGAGCTCCTACAATGAGCAGTTCTTC. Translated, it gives CASSRETSGSSYNEQFF.